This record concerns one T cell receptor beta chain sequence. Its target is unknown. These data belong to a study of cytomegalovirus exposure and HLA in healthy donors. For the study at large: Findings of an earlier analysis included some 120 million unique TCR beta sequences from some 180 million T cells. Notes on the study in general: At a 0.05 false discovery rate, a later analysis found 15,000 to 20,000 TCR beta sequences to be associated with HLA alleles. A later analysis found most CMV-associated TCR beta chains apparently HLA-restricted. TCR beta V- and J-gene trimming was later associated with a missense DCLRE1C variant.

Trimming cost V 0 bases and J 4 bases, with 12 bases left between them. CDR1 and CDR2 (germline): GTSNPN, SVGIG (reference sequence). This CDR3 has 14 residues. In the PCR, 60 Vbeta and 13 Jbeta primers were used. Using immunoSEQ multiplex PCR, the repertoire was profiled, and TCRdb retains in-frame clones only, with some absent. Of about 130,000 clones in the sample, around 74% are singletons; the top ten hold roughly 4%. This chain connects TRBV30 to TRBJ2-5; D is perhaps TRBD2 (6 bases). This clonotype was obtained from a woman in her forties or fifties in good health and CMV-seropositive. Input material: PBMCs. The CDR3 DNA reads TGTGCCTGGAGTGTAAAAGGCGGGGTAGAGACCCAGTACTTC. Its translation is CAWSVKGGVETQYF.